This entry lists 2 T cell receptor beta chains sequenced from one sample in a study of graft-versus-host responses after intestinal transplantation. The method was immunoSEQ multiplex PCR; TCRdb's version includes in-frame clones alone and lacks a portion of them. The repertoire includes around 100,000 clones, about 90% of them detected once, and approximately 1% sits in the top ten. The antigens for these receptors are not known. The sequencing here drew on unstimulated CD4+ T cells sorted from spleen or lymph node cells, taken before intestinal transplant. These receptors all stem from a human donor who received an intestinal transplant.

V gene TRBV19 combines with J gene TRBJ1-4; unclear D gene. The CDR3 length is 16 residues. The V gene lost 7 bases and the J gene lost 4 bases, with 19 bases spanning the gap. Germline V gives CDR1 LNHDA, CDR2 SQIVND (reference sequence). The CDR3 DNA sequence: TGTGCCAGTACCCAACGGTCGGGGAGGGATAATGAAAAACTGTTTTTT. Its translation: CASTQRSGRDNEKLFF.

The chain combines TRBV5-5 with TRBJ2-7, with TRBD2 matching 9 bases. The CDR3 loop spans 17 amino acids. Trimming removed 0 bases from V and 2 bases from J; junction bases left unmatched: 9. The germline V gene has CDR1 SGHKS and CDR2 YYEKEE (reference sequence). CDR3 bases: TGTGCCAGCAGCTTGGGGAGGTGGCTAGCGGGAACCTACGAGCAGTACTTC. Protein sequence: CASSLGRWLAGTYEQYF.